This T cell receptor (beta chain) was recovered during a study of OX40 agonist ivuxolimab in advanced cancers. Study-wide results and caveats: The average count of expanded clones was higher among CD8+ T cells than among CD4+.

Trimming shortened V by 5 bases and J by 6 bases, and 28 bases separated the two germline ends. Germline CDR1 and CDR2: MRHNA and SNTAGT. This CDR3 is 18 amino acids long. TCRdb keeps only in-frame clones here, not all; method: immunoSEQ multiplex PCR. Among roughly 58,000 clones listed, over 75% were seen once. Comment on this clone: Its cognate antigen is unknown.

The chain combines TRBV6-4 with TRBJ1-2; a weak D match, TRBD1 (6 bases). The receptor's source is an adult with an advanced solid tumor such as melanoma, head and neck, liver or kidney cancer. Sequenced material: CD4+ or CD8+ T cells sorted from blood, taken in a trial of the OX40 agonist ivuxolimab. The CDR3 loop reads CASSFWTEDSSSFNGYTF. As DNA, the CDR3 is TGTGCCAGCAGTTTCTGGACTGAGGACAGCTCCTCGTTTAATGGCTACACCTTC.